A single sample gave rise to the 31 T cell receptor beta chains below, sequenced in a study of shared clonotypes between healthy human individuals. Profiling relied on immunoSEQ multiplex PCR, and the TCRdb table lists in-frame clones only, not all of them. The repertoire holds about 2.1 million clones, with 85% to 95% as singletons. CD45RO-negative, CCR7-positively selected cells formed the naive CD8 fraction, excluding terminally differentiated effector memory CD45RA+ cells. Sample: naive CD8+ T cells from PBMCs. These receptors were obtained from a man aged 18 to 30 in good health. Some clones in this sample may be carry-over from other donors' samples.

The chain links TRBV7-9 to TRBJ2-7, with D possibly matching TRBD2 (6 bases). The CDR3 is 19 residues long. Germline V gene sequence: CDR1 SEHNR, CDR2 FQNEAQ (reference sequence). The ends were cut back, 5 bases at V and 0 bases at J, with 26 bases in the middle. The CDR3 DNA is TGTGCCAGCAGCGTAAACCCCGTCGGAATCGCGGGGTTCTCCTACGAGCAGTACTTC. Residues: CASSVNPVGIAGFSYEQYF.

J is TRBJ2-1 and V is TRBV19; TRBD2 aligns across 12 bases. This CDR3 spans 15 amino acids. Looked up from germline, CDR1 is LNHDA and CDR2 is SQIVND (reference sequence). Germline trimming cut 7 bases from V and 7 bases from J; bases unmatched to any gene: 8. The CDR3 sequence: CASTSSGRAVNEQFF. CDR3 DNA: TGTGCCAGTACCTCTAGCGGGAGGGCCGTAAATGAGCAGTTCTTC. The full variable domain, its missing parts supplied by reference TRBV19 and TRBJ2-1, is DGGITQSPKYLFRKEGQNVTLSCEQNLNHDAMYWYRQDPGQGLRLIYYSQIVNDFQKGDIAEGYSVSREKKESFPLTVTSAQKNPTAFYLCASTSSGRAVNEQFFGPGTRLTVL.

CDR3 DNA: TGCGCCAGCAGCTTCGGCGTTGATAGCTCCTACAATGAGCAGTTCTTC. It yields the protein CASSFGVDSSYNEQFF. The chain recombines TRBV5-1 with TRBJ2-1; the D is unclear. This CDR3 contains 16 residues. V lost 2 bases, J lost 0 bases, and 12 bases lay in between. Per germline, CDR1 SGHRS and CDR2 YFSETQ. The whole variable domain, remainder taken from reference TRBV5-1 and TRBJ2-1, is KAGVTQTPRYLIKTRGQQVTLSCSPISGHRSVSWYQQTPGQGLQFLFEYFSETQRNKGNFPGRFSGRQFSNSRSEMNVSTLELGDSALYLCASSFGVDSSYNEQFFGPGTRLTVL.

The chain couples TRBV19 to TRBJ2-5; 8 bases are a match to TRBD2. The V segment lost 3 bases and the J segment 3 bases; nucleotides outside the gene matches: 9. The germline CDR1 and CDR2 sequences are LNHDA and SQIVND (reference sequence). The CDR3 runs to 16 residues. CDR3 in DNA: TGTGCCAGTAGTATTTACGCGGGAGGTCGGGAAGAGACCCAGTACTTC. It encodes CASSIYAGGREETQYF.

V and J are TRBV27 and TRBJ2-7; the match to TRBD1 covers 9 bases. The CDR3 totals 14 residues. In germline, CDR1 is MNHEY, CDR2 SMNVEV (reference sequence). V trimming: 7 bases; J trimming: 4 bases; junction bases outside the gene matches: 8. The CDR3 spells CASTPRTGVYEQYF. CDR3 coding DNA: TGTGCCAGCACACCTAGGACAGGGGTTTACGAGCAGTACTTC.

The rearrangement links TRBV29-1 to TRBJ2-7; D gene unclear. V was trimmed by 2 bases and J by 3 bases, leaving 11 bases between them. Germline CDR1 and CDR2: SQVTM and ANQGSEA. CDR3 size: 13 residues. The CDR3 coding sequence is TGCAGCGTTGAAAAAGGAACGGGCTACGAGCAGTACTTC. This codes for CSVEKGTGYEQYF.

The chain carries TRBV19 and TRBJ2-1; D possibly corresponds to TRBD1 (7 bases). Germline V gene data show CDR1 as LNHDA and CDR2 as SQIVND (reference sequence). V gave up 7 bases and J gave up 5 bases, with 15 bases separating them. CDR3 length: 14 residues. This chain's CDR3 is CASIPQGGNNEQFF. As DNA, the CDR3 is TGTGCCAGTATACCCCAGGGGGGAAACAATGAGCAGTTCTTC.

The chain employs TRBV9 and TRBJ1-5, with D unclear. V was pared by 7 bases and J by 2 bases, with 16 bases between. Germline CDR1 and CDR2: SGDLS and YYNGEE. The CDR3 covers 15 residues. CDR3 nucleotide sequence: TGTGCCAGCTCGTTAGGGCCAAGTGGCAATCAGCCCCAGCATTTT. This codes for CASSLGPSGNQPQHF.

The V call is TRBV9, the J call TRBJ2-1; TRBD2 matches 13 bases. V lost 0 bases to trimming and J lost 8 bases; unmatched junction nucleotides: 5. Germline CDR1 SGDLS, CDR2 YYNGEE. CDR3 length: 16 amino acids. The CDR3 here is CASSVVLAGGPHEQFF. CDR3 DNA: TGTGCCAGCAGCGTAGTACTAGCGGGAGGGCCCCATGAGCAGTTCTTC.

The chain couples TRBV7-3 to TRBJ2-1; 7 nucleotides line up with TRBD2. Germline loops: CDR1 SGHTA, CDR2 FQGTGA. The ends lost 5 bases at V and 7 bases at J; junction bases unmatched: 11. The CDR3 runs to 15 residues. This chain's CDR3 is CASSPNAGEFNEQFF. The CDR3 DNA reads as TGTGCCAGCAGCCCTAATGCGGGAGAGTTTAATGAGCAGTTCTTC.

The chain joins TRBV5-1 to TRBJ2-7; TRBD2 matches 13 bases. Looked up from germline, CDR1 is SGHRS and CDR2 is YFSETQ. J gave up 2 bases and V 4 bases, and 9 bases lay outside the gene matches. This CDR3 has 17 amino acids. CDR3 bases: TGCGCCAGCAGCAAGGGACTAGCGGGACTACCCACCTACGAGCAGTACTTC. Translating gives CASSKGLAGLPTYEQYF.

The gene calls are TRBV9 and TRBJ2-5; 8 bases are a match to TRBD1. Trimming took 1 base from V and 4 from J; bases not matched to a gene: 3. This CDR3 is 14 amino acids long. Germline V gene lookup returns CDR1 SGDLS and CDR2 YYNGEE. The CDR3 reads CASSVSRGPETQYF. CDR3 bases: TGTGCCAGCAGCGTAAGCAGGGGGCCAGAGACCCAGTACTTC.

This chain connects TRBV5-4 to TRBJ1-1; 9 bases line up with TRBD1. This CDR3 has 15 amino acids. V was clipped by 0 bases and J by 4 bases; unmatched bases: 4. CDR1 and CDR2 from the germline V gene are SGHNT and YYREEE (reference sequence). CDR3 bases: TGTGCCAGCAGCTTGGCACAGGGGGCAGGCACTGAAGCTTTCTTT. As protein: CASSLAQGAGTEAFF. Looking up the rest from reference TRBV5-4 and TRBJ1-1 gives the full variable domain: ETGVTQSPTHLIKTRGQQVTLRCSSQSGHNTVSWYQQALGQGPQFIFQYYREEENGRGNFPPRFSGLQFPNYSSELNVNALELDDSALYLCASSLAQGAGTEAFFGQGTRLTVV.

The chain joins TRBV28 to TRBJ2-7; possible D gene TRBD1, 6 bases. Trimming took off 0 bases at V and 1 base at J, with 10 bases between the two ends. CDR1 is MDHEN, CDR2 SYDVKM, per germline. The CDR3 is 15 amino acids. In DNA, the CDR3 is TGTGCCAGCAGTTTATGGGCAGGGGAGTCCTACGAGCAGTACTTC. Translation gives CASSLWAGESYEQYF.

This chain connects TRBV10-2 to TRBJ2-7; 8 bases are a match to TRBD1. CDR3 length: 15 residues. The germline gives CDR1 WSHSY, CDR2 SAAADI. Trimming cost V 7 bases and J 3 bases; bases outside gene matches: 11. The CDR3 sequence: CASNAGGGVGYEQYF. Here the CDR3 DNA reads TGCGCCAGCAATGCAGGGGGCGGGGTGGGCTACGAGCAGTACTTC.

The V gene is TRBV27, the J gene TRBJ1-4; a possible D gene is TRBD1 (5 bases). With 3 bases removed from V and 4 bases from J, the gap between germline ends came to 9 bases. Germline CDR1 MNHEY, CDR2 SMNVEV (reference sequence). The CDR3 sequence is 14 residues long. CDR3 sequence reads: CASSFSQGNEKLFF. DNA of the CDR3: TGTGCCAGCAGTTTTAGCCAGGGTAATGAAAAACTGTTTTTT.

The chain couples TRBV15 to TRBJ2-7, with 7 bases lining up with TRBD1. The CDR3 has 15 amino acids. V shed 0 bases and J 2 bases; nucleotides not matched to a gene: 4. Germline values: CDR1 LNHNV, CDR2 YYDKDF (reference sequence). The CDR3, as DNA: TGTGCCACCAGCAGAGAAGGGGACAGAGCCTACGAGCAGTACTTC. Translated, it gives CATSREGDRAYEQYF.

This chain joins TRBV29-1 and TRBJ2-3; tentatively, D is TRBD1 (6 bases). This CDR3 is built from 11 residues. CDR1 and CDR2 (germline): SQVTM, ANQGSEA. Trimming shortened V by 7 bases and J by 6 bases, and 11 bases separated the two germline ends. The CDR3 region is CSADRPDTQYF. The CDR3 nucleotides read TGCAGCGCTGACAGGCCCGATACGCAGTATTTT.

The V call is TRBV5-1, the J call TRBJ2-2, with D perhaps assigned TRBD1 or TRBD2 (5 bases each). Per the germline V gene, CDR1 is SGHRS and CDR2 is YFSETQ. The CDR3 runs to 16 residues. V dropped 4 bases and J dropped 2 bases, with 15 bases sitting between them. CDR3 sequence (DNA): TGCGCCAGCAGCCTAGGACGGGACCCTAACACCGGGGAGCTGTTTTTT. Protein sequence: CASSLGRDPNTGELFF.

The chain recombines TRBV19 with TRBJ1-4; 9 nucleotides line up with TRBD1. This CDR3 has 15 residues. Germline V gives CDR1 LNHDA, CDR2 SQIVND (reference sequence). Losses at the gene ends were 3 bases for V and 10 bases for J; bases not matched to a gene: 9. The DNA of the CDR3 is TGTGCCAGTAGTATTATTCGGGACAGGGCGGCAAAACTGTTTTTT. This encodes CASSIIRDRAAKLFF. The full variable domain, completed using reference TRBV19 and TRBJ1-4, is DGGITQSPKYLFRKEGQNVTLSCEQNLNHDAMYWYRQDPGQGLRLIYYSQIVNDFQKGDIAEGYSVSREKKESFPLTVTSAQKNPTAFYLCASSIIRDRAAKLFFGSGTQLSVL.

Points on this clone: Other nucleotide sequences in the sample specify the same CDR3. V and J are TRBV28 and TRBJ2-5; weak D call: TRBD2 (6 bases). The CDR3 is 13 residues long. Trimming left V 1 base short and J 4 bases short, with 7 bases between. The germline gives CDR1 MDHEN, CDR2 SYDVKM. CDR3 protein: CASSLLEGETQYF. The CDR3 DNA follows: TGTGCCAGCAGTTTATTGGAGGGAGAGACCCAGTACTTC. Filled out from reference TRBV28 and TRBJ2-5, the complete variable domain reads DVKVTQSSRYLVKRTGEKVFLECVQDMDHENMFWYRQDPGLGLRLIYFSYDVKMKEKGDIPEGYSVSREKKERFSLILESASTNQTSMYLCASSLLEGETQYFGPGTRLLVL.

V gene TRBV9 combines with J gene TRBJ1-1; possible D gene TRBD1, 5 bases. The CDR3 is 17 amino acids. Germline V gene data show CDR1 as SGDLS and CDR2 as YYNGEE. Between the trimmed V and J ends, which lost 4 bases and 3 bases, there was a span of 22 bases. In DNA form, the CDR3 reads TGTGCCAGCAGCCCGATGGGGGTCCCCGCGAGTTACACTGAAGCTTTCTTT. Residues: CASSPMGVPASYTEAFF.

The rearrangement uses TRBV11-1 and TRBJ2-6, with 7 nucleotides matching TRBD2. CDR1 and CDR2 from the germline V gene are SGHAT and FQDESV (reference sequence). This CDR3 is built from 17 residues. Trimming removed 1 base from V and 3 bases from J; junction bases left unmatched: 6. The CDR3 DNA follows: TGTGCCAGCAGCTTAGGAGGGGAGGGGCTTGGGGCCAACGTCCTGACTTTC. Its protein product is CASSLGGEGLGANVLTF.

The chain employs TRBV4-1 and TRBJ2-4, with 7 bases matching TRBD2. The CDR3 sequence is 15 residues long. Germline V lookup: CDR1 MGHRA, CDR2 YSYEKL. V was pared by 0 bases and J by 7 bases, with 6 bases of the junction left unmatched. The CDR3 loop reads CASSQDDGEGNIQYF. CDR3 nucleotides: TGCGCCAGCAGCCAAGACGATGGGGAGGGCAACATTCAGTACTTC.

This clone has just one count. V usage is TRBV2 and J usage is TRBJ2-5; D tentatively reads TRBD1 or TRBD2 (5 bases each). The CDR3 runs 15 residues. Germline V lookup: CDR1 SNHLY, CDR2 FYNNEI. V was trimmed by 1 base and J by 4 bases, leaving 13 bases between them. This CDR3 is CASSEGGATVETQYF. The CDR3 nucleotides read TGTGCCAGCAGTGAAGGAGGGGCCACCGTAGAGACCCAGTACTTC. The full variable domain, its missing parts supplied by reference TRBV2 and TRBJ2-5, is EPEVTQTPSHQVTQMGQEVILRCVPISNHLYFYWYRQILGQKVEFLVSFYNNEISEKSEIFDDQFSVERPDGSNFTLKIRSTKLEDSAMYFCASSEGGATVETQYFGPGTRLLVL.

Remarks on this clone: This CDR3 is also generated by other DNA sequences in the sample. This chain links TRBV7-9 with TRBJ2-7, with D unresolved. V was clipped by 1 base and J by 4 bases, with 5 bases between them. Per germline, CDR1 SEHNR and CDR2 FQNEAQ (reference sequence). The CDR3 loop spans 12 amino acids. The CDR3 here is CASSLVSYEQYF. The CDR3 region has the DNA TGTGCCAGCAGCTTAGTCTCATACGAGCAGTACTTC.

The chain combines TRBV21-1 with TRBJ2-7; the DNA was not compared with TRBD2, the D call given in the table. TRBV21-1 is tagged as a pseudogene. The CDR3 has 14 residues. This CDR3 reads CASSKERGPYEQYF. CDR3 nucleotide sequence: TGTGCCAGCAGCAAAGAGCGGGGACCCTACGAGCAGTACTTC.

The chain recombines TRBV29-1 with TRBJ2-2; D unresolved. The V gene lost 5 bases and the J gene lost 6 bases, with 7 bases spanning the gap. This CDR3 contains 11 residues. Germline CDR1 SQVTM, CDR2 ANQGSEA. Here the CDR3 DNA reads TGCAGCGTTTGGTGGTCCGGGGAGCTGTTTTTT. Encoded protein: CSVWWSGELFF.

This chain connects TRBV11-2 to TRBJ2-7; D not resolved. CDR1 and CDR2 from the germline V gene are SGHAT and FQNNGV. This CDR3 has 14 amino acids. Trimming left V 7 bases short and J 2 bases short, with 15 bases between. The CDR3 protein is CASTPGTSTYEQYF. In DNA, the CDR3 is TGTGCCAGCACCCCTGGAACCAGTACCTACGAGCAGTACTTC.

V gene TRBV30 combines with J gene TRBJ1-2; D remains ambiguous. From germline, CDR1 is GTSNPN and CDR2 SVGIG (reference sequence). The V gene lost 3 bases and the J gene lost 8 bases, with 16 bases spanning the gap. CDR3 length: 13 residues. This CDR3 reads CAWSGRPPGGYTF. The DNA for the CDR3 is TGTGCCTGGAGCGGTCGTCCGCCTGGCGGCTACACCTTC.

The rearrangement links TRBV5-1 to TRBJ2-1, with D possibly called TRBD1 or TRBD2 (5 bases each). Trimming removed 1 base from V and 3 bases from J, with 8 bases in between. The CDR3 is 14 amino acids. The germline V gene encodes CDR1 SGHRS and CDR2 YFSETQ. The CDR3: CASSLPGGYNEQFF. The CDR3, as DNA: TGCGCCAGCAGCTTGCCTGGGGGCTACAATGAGCAGTTCTTC.